This TCR beta chain is drawn from a study of T cell responses to AZD1222 COVID-19 vaccine. The protocol was immunoSEQ multiplex PCR, while the TCRdb copy is restricted to in-frame clones and leaves out a portion. The sample has some 98,000 clones, 70% to 85% seen once. V was trimmed by 0 bases and J by 3 bases, leaving 6 bases between them. Germline CDR1 MNHEY, CDR2 SVGEGT. CDR3 size: 13 residues. Second-dose timings of about 4 or about 12 weeks were pooled. Sequencing used peripheral blood, obtained 28 days after the second AZD1222 dose. This sequence was found in an adult who received the AZD1222 COVID-19 vaccine. The chain joins TRBV6-2 or TRBV6-3 to TRBJ2-7; D is undetermined. In DNA form, the CDR3 reads TGTGCCAGCAGTTACTCGACCTACTACGAGCAGTACTTC. Translating it yields CASSYSTYYEQYF.